This T cell receptor beta chain was obtained from a study of T cells expressing NK-cell markers. About the research overall: Sorted CD3+CD56+NKG2C+, CD3+CD56+NKG2C- and CD3+CD56-NKG2C+ T cells supplied TCR beta repertoires.

About this clonotype itself: Its antigen is not identified.

CDR1 and CDR2 from the germline V gene are MDHEN and SYDVKM. The CDR3 is 14 amino acids. Study-level results: In a group of about six donors, dominant NKG2C+ clonotypes represented roughly 1.0-7.5% of CD8+ T cells. The study found these clonotypes also leading the CD3+CD56-NKG2C+ fraction in a few donors.

TCRdb reprocessed the 5' RACE reads; each CDR3 protein has one entry and no DNA is given. Its table lists 400,000 to 500,000 distinct CDR3 sequences. The source of this sequence is a woman aged 18-70 years in good health. The chain combines TRBV28 with TRBJ2-5; checking the TCRdb D call of TRBD1 is not possible without DNA. Sequencing was performed on blood T cells: a sorted CD56 or NKG2C T cell subset, CD4+ or CD8+ T cells, or bulk PBMC T cells (not recorded which). The CDR3 here is CASSLGGQTWTQYF.